Following are 22 T cell receptor beta chains from one sample sequenced in a study of CD8 T cells in ankylosing spondylitis. In TCRdb, the 5' RACE reads were re-called with MiXCR into one record per CDR3 protein. Of 150,000 to 200,000 distinct CDR3 sequences in the sample, around a third are singletons; the top ten hold 6%. The sequencing input was synovial fluid, either unsorted or a sorted T cell fraction (not recorded which). The source of these receptors is a male donor with ankylosing spondylitis.

V and J are TRBV6-2 or TRBV6-3 and TRBJ1-1; D is ambiguous. In germline, CDR1 is MNHEY, CDR2 SVGEGT. The CDR3 is 14 amino acids. V was pared by 2 bases and J by 5 bases, with 12 bases between. The CDR3 bases are TGTGCCAGCAGTTACGACGATTTATTGACTGAAGCTTTCTTT. Its protein is CASSYDDLLTEAFF.

V gene TRBV7-2 combines with J gene TRBJ1-2, with D unclear. The ends were cut back, 7 bases at V and 5 bases at J, with 11 bases in the middle. The CDR3 loop spans 12 amino acids. Germline assignment: CDR1 SGHTA and CDR2 FQGNSA. This chain's CDR3 is CASTQGGYGYTF. The CDR3 DNA reads as TGTGCCAGCACCCAAGGAGGGTATGGCTACACCTTC. Supplemented by reference TRBV7-2 and TRBJ1-2, the full variable domain reads GAGVSQSPSNKVTEKGKDVELRCDPISGHTALYWYRQSLGQGLEFLIYFQGNSAPDKSGLPSDRFSAERTGGSVSTLTIQRTQQEDSAVYLCASTQGGYGYTFGSGTRLTVV.

Within the sample, this clonotype is medium-sized. The chain employs TRBV18 and TRBJ2-2; 11 bases are shared with TRBD2. The trim removed 4 bases at V and 5 bases at J, leaving 3 bases unmatched. Per germline, CDR1 KGHSH and CDR2 LQKENI. There are 15 residues in the CDR3. The CDR3 here is CASSRLAGITGELFF. The DNA for the CDR3 is TGTGCCAGCTCACGACTAGCGGGGATTACCGGGGAGCTGTTTTTT.

This clonotype turned up a few times. V is TRBV12-3 or TRBV12-4 and J is TRBJ2-5; tentatively, D is TRBD1 or TRBD2 (6 bases each). The CDR3 extends over 11 amino acids. The ends were cut back, 5 bases at V and 11 bases at J, with 12 bases in the middle. CDR3 region: CASSGGPTQYF. The CDR3 DNA sequence: TGTGCCAGCAGTGGGGGGCCCACGCAGTACTTC.

The table lists this clonotype with a few counts. The gene calls are TRBV2 and TRBJ2-7; D unclear. The V end was cut by 2 bases, the J end by 4 bases, with 3 bases between. Germline V gene lookup returns CDR1 SNHLY and CDR2 FYNNEI. The CDR3 covers 11 residues. The CDR3 here is CASSEKYEQYF. The CDR3 coding sequence is TGTGCCAGCAGTGAAAAATACGAGCAGTACTTC.

This clonotype was recorded a few times. This chain connects TRBV7-3 to TRBJ2-2; 15 bases fit TRBD2. V shed 3 bases and J 6 bases; nucleotides not matched to a gene: 11. Germline CDR1 SGHTA, CDR2 FQGTGA. The CDR3 has 19 residues. As DNA, the CDR3 is TGTGCCAGCAGCTTCCGTGGACTAGCGGGAGGGCCTAAGGCCGGGGAGCTGTTTTTT. Translation gives CASSFRGLAGGPKAGELFF. The full variable domain, completed using reference TRBV7-3 and TRBJ2-2, is GAGVSQTPSNKVTEKGKYVELRCDPISGHTALYWYRQSLGQGPEFLIYFQGTGAADDSGLPNDRFFAVRPEGSVSTLKIQRTERGDSAVYLCASSFRGLAGGPKAGELFFGEGSRLTVL.

This clonotype turned up a few times. The rearrangement joins TRBV20-1 to TRBJ2-2; D may be TRBD1 or TRBD2 (5 bases each). Germline V gene data show CDR1 as DFQATT and CDR2 as SNEGSKA (reference sequence). The CDR3 sequence is 16 residues long. V shed 1 base and J shed 0 bases, with 12 bases lying between them. The CDR3 sequence: CSARGSGLANTGELFF. The CDR3 DNA reads as TGCAGTGCTAGAGGTTCGGGGCTAGCGAACACCGGGGAGCTGTTTTTT.

The rearrangement joins TRBV7-9 to TRBJ1-2; a possible D gene is TRBD1 (5 bases). The V and J ends lost 5 bases and 3 bases respectively, with 16 bases between them. The germline CDR1 and CDR2 sequences are SEHNR and FQNEAQ (reference sequence). The CDR3 runs to 15 residues. The CDR3 nucleotides read TGTGCCAGCAGCCGGGGGGTTGGTTTTGACTATGGCTACACCTTC. Translation gives CASSRGVGFDYGYTF.

The chain combines TRBV11-2 with TRBJ2-7, with a weak D call TRBD2 (5 bases). The CDR3 is made up of 13 amino acids. Deletions cut 4 bases from V and 5 bases from J, with 12 bases between. Germline CDR1 reads SGHAT; CDR2 reads FQNNGV. The CDR3 sequence: CASSWEIGHEQYF. CDR3 DNA: TGTGCCAGCAGCTGGGAGATTGGGCACGAGCAGTACTTC.

V and J are TRBV12-3 or TRBV12-4 and TRBJ2-7; the D gene is possibly TRBD1 (5 bases). The CDR3 is 12 residues long. Trimming removed 6 bases at V and 8 bases at J, with 14 bases between. The CDR3 loop is CASSPMGLKQYF. CDR3 DNA: TGTGCCAGCAGCCCCATGGGGCTTAAGCAGTACTTC.

This clonotype was observed a handful of times. The chain links TRBV20-1 to TRBJ1-1; D is unclear. The V end was cut by 4 bases, the J end by 0 bases, with 3 bases between. Germline CDR1 and CDR2: DFQATT and SNEGSKA (reference sequence). This CDR3 comprises 11 residues. This CDR3 is CSAILNTEAFF. The CDR3 DNA sequence: TGCAGTGCTATACTGAACACTGAAGCTTTCTTT.

About this clonotype itself: This may come from a read error, since a much larger clone is one base off. Because the CDR3 is missing its conserved closing phenylalanine or tryptophan, this is likely a read error. This chain uses TRBV20-1 with TRBJ2-1, with TRBD2 matching over 15 bases. The V and J ends lost 7 bases and 8 bases, in that order; junction bases with no gene match: 9. The germline V gene has CDR1 DFQATT and CDR2 SNEGSKA (reference sequence). The CDR3 has 15 amino acids. The CDR3 sequence: CSVPGLAGGLYEQFS. The CDR3 DNA reads as TGCAGTGTCCCCGGACTAGCGGGAGGGTTATATGAGCAGTTCTCC.

The chain combines TRBV20-1 with TRBJ2-1; 9 positions match TRBD2. Germline-derived CDR1 and CDR2 are DFQATT and SNEGSKA (reference sequence). V was clipped by 6 bases and J by 3 bases; unmatched bases: 3. The CDR3 covers 13 residues. Here the CDR3 reads CSAGSGGYNEQFF. The CDR3 nucleotides are TGCAGTGCGGGTAGCGGGGGCTACAATGAGCAGTTCTTC.

The chain employs TRBV11-2 and TRBJ2-1, with 9 nucleotides matching TRBD2. J lost 5 bases, V lost 0 bases, and 8 bases had no gene match. The CDR3 loop spans 17 amino acids. Germline assignment: CDR1 SGHAT and CDR2 FQNNGV. CDR3 in amino acids: CASSLEVRLAGNNEQFF. In DNA form, the CDR3 reads TGTGCCAGCAGCTTAGAAGTCCGCCTAGCGGGAAACAATGAGCAGTTCTTC.

The chain carries TRBV7-2 and TRBJ1-1, with TRBD1 matching over 7 bases. Germline CDR1 is SGHTA and CDR2 is FQGNSA. Trimming took 6 bases from V and 4 from J; bases not matched to a gene: 5. CDR3 size: 13 residues. This chain's CDR3 is CASRQTGTTEAFF. The CDR3 nucleotides are TGTGCCAGCAGGCAGACAGGGACCACTGAAGCTTTCTTT.

V gene TRBV12-3 or TRBV12-4 combines with J gene TRBJ2-7, with D unresolved. With 8 bases removed from V and 2 bases from J, the gap between germline ends came to 7 bases. The CDR3 spans 11 residues. The CDR3 coding sequence is TGTGCCAGCGGCGATCCCTACGAGCAGTACTTC. It codes for CASGDPYEQYF.

The V gene is TRBV7-9, the J gene TRBJ2-5; perhaps TRBD2 as D (5 bases). The CDR3 length is 14 residues. V lost 2 bases and J lost 3, with 10 bases in between. Germline CDR1 reads SEHNR; CDR2 reads FQNEAQ (reference sequence). The CDR3 DNA reads TGTGCCAGCAGCTTATGGCCAGCGGAAGAGACCCAGTACTTC. Amino acid sequence: CASSLWPAEETQYF.

This clonotype turned up a few times. The chain uses TRBV6-2 or TRBV6-3 and TRBJ2-7; D gene unclear. The V gene's germline CDR1 is MNHEY and CDR2 SVGEGT. The CDR3 sequence is 13 residues long. The V gene lost 2 bases and the J gene lost 0 bases, with 5 bases spanning the gap. CDR3 amino acids: CASSYGFSYEQYF. CDR3 coding DNA: TGTGCCAGCAGTTACGGCTTCTCCTACGAGCAGTACTTC.

V and J are TRBV10-2 and TRBJ1-6; D remains unclear. Trimming removed 6 bases at V and 0 bases at J, with 9 bases between. From germline, CDR1 is WSHSY and CDR2 SAAADI. This CDR3 has 15 amino acids. The CDR3, as DNA: TGCGCCAGCAGGGAGGGAGGCTCCTATAATTCACCCCTCCACTTT. It codes for CASREGGSYNSPLHF.

This clonotype was seen only a few times. The chain is built from TRBV24-1 and TRBJ2-6; TRBD2 agrees at 7 bases. Per germline, CDR1 KGHDR and CDR2 SFDVKD. With V trimmed by 12 bases and J by 0 bases, 4 bases remained unmatched. The CDR3 extends over 14 amino acids. The CDR3 DNA sequence: TGTGCCTCGGGGGGAAGCTCTGGGGCCAACGTCCTGACTTTC. It is translated as CASGGSSGANVLTF.

V usage is TRBV5-1 and J usage is TRBJ1-5, with D possibly matching TRBD1 (5 bases). Per the germline V gene, CDR1 is SGHRS and CDR2 is YFSETQ. CDR3 size: 15 residues. Trimming shortened V by 0 bases and J by 4 bases, and 11 bases separated the two germline ends. The DNA for the CDR3 is TGCGCCAGCAGCTTGGTACCAGGGCTTAATCAGCCCCAGCATTTT. This encodes CASSLVPGLNQPQHF. The full variable domain, rest sourced from reference TRBV5-1 and TRBJ1-5, is KAGVTQTPRYLIKTRGQQVTLSCSPISGHRSVSWYQQTPGQGLQFLFEYFSETQRNKGNFPGRFSGRQFSNSRSEMNVSTLELGDSALYLCASSLVPGLNQPQHFGDGTRLSIL.

This clonotype was seen more than once but under ten times. This chain uses TRBV7-2 with TRBJ1-2; D may be TRBD1 (5 bases). Germline V gene data show CDR1 as SGHTA and CDR2 as FQGNSA. The CDR3 consists of 13 residues. The V end lost 6 bases, the J end lost 7 bases, and 15 bases lay between the germline ends. The CDR3: CASSQTGVSGYTF. The CDR3 DNA sequence: TGTGCCAGCAGTCAAACAGGTGTGTCTGGCTACACCTTC.